Included here is one T cell receptor (beta chain) sequence, with context. Its antigen is as yet unknown. V dropped 4 bases and J dropped 3; count of bases not matched to a gene: 4. The CDR3 contains 16 residues. CDR1 SEHNR and CDR2 FQNEAQ come from the germline V gene (reference sequence). The data were obtained in a study of T cells in Graves' hyperthyroidism and ophthalmopathy. Study context: At initial diagnosis, before any treatment had begun, peripheral blood was obtained. Study results and limitations: Before onset, by a median of approximately 6.2 months, the model predicted ophthalmopathy. Separating ophthalmopathy from stable hyperthyroidism was achieved by a 13 V-J model. Blood also held most thyroid clonotypes expanded beyond 0.001.

Amplification yielded TCR beta CDR3 regions, with RNA transcripts as the source. First-round RT-PCR targeting the TCR CDR3 was performed with the HTBI primer set. TCRdb processed the multiplex PCR reads anew with MiXCR; each CDR3 protein has one entry. Of tens of thousands of distinct CDR3 sequences listed, around 40% were seen once; the top ten hold under 13%. The rearrangement uses TRBV7-9 and TRBJ2-3; 13 bases line up with TRBD2. The sample was blood. The receptor comes from a woman in her thirties with Graves' hyperthyroidism. The CDR3 reads CASSSRTSGGTDTQYF. CDR3 in DNA: TGTGCCAGCAGCTCTCGGACTAGCGGGGGAACAGATACGCAGTATTTT.